This T cell receptor beta chain was observed in a study of T cell responses to AZD1222 COVID-19 vaccine. Data came from immunoSEQ multiplex PCR; TCRdb stores just in-frame clones and leaves some out. This table has fewer than 130,000 clones, around 85% appearing once. Whole-study findings and limits: Females made up more of the donors, who were largely white British, and clonal diversity may have come out too low. With dominance at 160-218 and 743-854, vaccine-associated CD4 TCRs spanned spike. Baseline serostatus was positive in only five to seven AZD1222 recipients. All repertoire sampling was performed exclusively after the peak T cell response.

This CDR3 contains 15 residues. Germline CDR1 is SGHAT and CDR2 is FQNNGV. Trimming removed 4 bases from V and 0 bases from J; junction bases left unmatched: 6. About this clone itself: Its target is unknown.

The chain couples TRBV11-2 to TRBJ2-7; 7 nucleotides match TRBD1. Sequences were derived from peripheral blood, sampled on day 0 of AZD1222 vaccination. This TCR was recovered from an adult in good health. CDR3 sequence: CASSWSGQSSYEQYF. Written as DNA, the CDR3 is TGTGCCAGCAGCTGGTCGGGACAGAGCTCCTACGAGCAGTACTTC.